This TCR beta chain came from a study of T cells in Graves' hyperthyroidism and ophthalmopathy. Trimming took 7 bases from V and 8 from J; bases not matched to a gene: 10. The CDR3 is 14 residues long. Germline values: CDR1 SGHRS, CDR2 YFSETQ. What was amplified from RNA transcripts were TCR beta CDR3 regions. First-round RT-PCR with HTBI primers amplified the TCR CDR3 region. MiXCR, applied by TCRdb to the multiplex PCR reads, yields one record per CDR3 protein. The table records around 250,000 distinct CDR3 sequences, just over 14% of them present only once. The material sequenced was blood. The V gene is TRBV5-1, the J gene TRBJ1-4; 8 bases are shared with TRBD1. The origin of this receptor is a woman aged 40 to 50 with Graves' hyperthyroidism that later progressed to Graves' ophthalmopathy. The CDR3, as DNA: TGCGCCAGCCGCCCAGGGGGCTTTAAGGAAAAACTGTTTTTT. It encodes CASRPGGFKEKLFF.